Reported below is one TCR beta chain. Its antigen is unknown. The germline V gene has CDR1 LGHDT and CDR2 YNNKEL (reference sequence). The CDR3 contains 15 residues. 5'RACE template switching built TCR beta cDNA with unique molecular identifiers. With the 5' RACE reads reprocessed, TCRdb shows one record per CDR3 protein and no DNA. The table for this sample gives approximately 150,000 distinct CDR3 sequences. This sample was included in a study of T cells expressing NK-cell markers. Overall study context: From sorted CD3+CD56+NKG2C+, CD3+CD56+NKG2C- and CD3+CD56-NKG2C+ T cells came the TCR beta repertoires. Of eight sequenced donors, seven were HCMV-seropositive and one HCMV-seronegative.

General study results and limits: Four donors showed these clonotypes also leading the CD3+CD56-NKG2C+ fraction.

This sequence originates from a man between 18 and 29 years old in good health. The rearrangement uses TRBV3-1 and TRBJ2-7. The sample was blood T cells: a sorted CD56 or NKG2C T cell subset, CD4+ or CD8+ T cells, or bulk PBMC T cells (not recorded which). CDR3: CASSHPCGRAHEQYF.